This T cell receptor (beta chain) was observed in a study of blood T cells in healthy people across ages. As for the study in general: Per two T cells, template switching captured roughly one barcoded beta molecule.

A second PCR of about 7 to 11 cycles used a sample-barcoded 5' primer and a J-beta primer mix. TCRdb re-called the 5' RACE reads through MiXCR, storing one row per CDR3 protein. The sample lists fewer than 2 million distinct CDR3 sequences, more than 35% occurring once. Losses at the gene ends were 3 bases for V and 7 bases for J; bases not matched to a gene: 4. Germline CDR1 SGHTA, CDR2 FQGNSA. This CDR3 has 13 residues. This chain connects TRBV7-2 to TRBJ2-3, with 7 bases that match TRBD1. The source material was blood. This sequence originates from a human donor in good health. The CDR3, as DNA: TGTGCCAGCAGCTTTCAACAGGGGCATACGCAGTATTTT. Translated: CASSFQQGHTQYF.